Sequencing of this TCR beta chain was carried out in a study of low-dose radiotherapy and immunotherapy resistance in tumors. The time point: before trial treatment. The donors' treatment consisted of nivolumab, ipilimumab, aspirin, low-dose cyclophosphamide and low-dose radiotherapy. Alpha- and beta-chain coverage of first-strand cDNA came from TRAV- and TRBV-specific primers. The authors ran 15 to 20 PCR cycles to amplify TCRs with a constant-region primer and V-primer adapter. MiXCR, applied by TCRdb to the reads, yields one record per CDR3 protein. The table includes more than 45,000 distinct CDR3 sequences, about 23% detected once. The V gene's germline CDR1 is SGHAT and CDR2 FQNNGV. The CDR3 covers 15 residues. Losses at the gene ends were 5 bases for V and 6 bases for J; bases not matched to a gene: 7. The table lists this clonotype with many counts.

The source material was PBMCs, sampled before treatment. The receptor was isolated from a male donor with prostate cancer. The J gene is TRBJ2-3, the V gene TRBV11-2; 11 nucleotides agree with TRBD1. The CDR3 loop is CASSRGQGAWDTQYF. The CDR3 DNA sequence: TGTGCCAGCAGCCGAGGACAGGGGGCATGGGATACGCAGTATTTT.